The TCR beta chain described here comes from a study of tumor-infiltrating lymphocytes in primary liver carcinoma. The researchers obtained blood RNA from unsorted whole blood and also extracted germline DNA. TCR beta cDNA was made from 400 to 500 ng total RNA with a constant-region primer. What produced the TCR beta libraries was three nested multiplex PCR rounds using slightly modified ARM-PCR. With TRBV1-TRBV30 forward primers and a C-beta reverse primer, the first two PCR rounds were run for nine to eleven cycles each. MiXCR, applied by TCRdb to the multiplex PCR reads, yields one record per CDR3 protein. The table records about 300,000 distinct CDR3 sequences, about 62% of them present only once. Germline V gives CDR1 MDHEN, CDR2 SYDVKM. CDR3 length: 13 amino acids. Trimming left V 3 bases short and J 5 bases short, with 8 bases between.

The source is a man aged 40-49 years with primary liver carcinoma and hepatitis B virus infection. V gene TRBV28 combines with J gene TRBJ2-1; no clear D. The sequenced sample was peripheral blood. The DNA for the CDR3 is TGTGCCAGCAGTTTGAGGCAGGACAATGAGCAGTTCTTC. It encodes CASSLRQDNEQFF.